The 4 T cell receptor beta chains reported below all come from one sample, sequenced in a study of blood T cell repertoires in COVID-19. Only in-frame clones appear in the TCRdb table, and some are missing; sequencing was by immunoSEQ multiplex PCR. This sample carries approximately 360,000 clones, roughly 90% of them seen once, and the ten largest clones take around 1.3%. The specimen was peripheral blood. The source of these receptors is a man aged 40-49 years with acute or convalescent COVID-19.

The J gene is TRBJ2-1, the V gene TRBV10-1; 7 nucleotides agree with TRBD2. Germline assignment: CDR1 WNHNN and CDR2 SYGVQD (reference sequence). Trimming removed 0 bases from V and 7 bases from J; junction bases left unmatched: 6. This CDR3 has 15 amino acids. The CDR3 loop is CASSESLAGRNEQFF. The CDR3 region has the DNA TGCGCCAGCAGTGAGTCGTTAGCGGGTAGGAATGAGCAGTTCTTC.

The chain joins TRBV5-1 to TRBJ2-3, with a possible D match to TRBD2 (5 bases). From germline, CDR1 is SGHRS and CDR2 YFSETQ. V lost 0 bases and J 4 bases, leaving 18 bases between the germline ends. The CDR3 runs 17 residues. The CDR3 DNA is TGCGCCAGCAGCTTGGGACCACAAGGATCGGGGTCAGATACGCAGTATTTT. It codes for CASSLGPQGSGSDTQYF.

CDR3 DNA sequence: TGTGCCAGCAGCCCTATCGGGGCAACTAATGAAAAACTGTTTTTT. Protein: CASSPIGATNEKLFF. V usage is TRBV5-4 and J usage is TRBJ1-4, with D unclear. The CDR3 runs 15 residues. CDR1 is SGHNT, CDR2 YYREEE, per germline (reference sequence). V shed 4 bases and J shed 0 bases, with 10 bases lying between them.

The chain employs TRBV4-2 and TRBJ2-1; 14 bases align to TRBD2. The V segment lost 4 bases and the J segment 0 bases; nucleotides outside the gene matches: 8. This CDR3 comprises 19 residues. Germline CDR1 and CDR2: LGHNA and YNFKEQ. The CDR3 DNA reads TGTGCCAGCAGCCCTGAAGTCGGGACTAGCGGGAGCTCCTACAATGAGCAGTTCTTC. The encoded protein is CASSPEVGTSGSSYNEQFF.